These 3 T cell receptor beta chains originate from one sample sequenced in a study of T cells in narcolepsy. Assay used: immunoSEQ multiplex PCR; TCRdb lists only in-frame clones, some missing. The sample shows roughly 20,000 clones, about 81% of them seen only once. Material for sequencing was memory (CD45RA-) CD4+ T cells from blood. The receptor source for this set is a human donor in good health.

The chain is built from TRBV19 and TRBJ2-6; possible D gene TRBD2, 7 bases. CDR1 and CDR2 (germline): LNHDA, SQIVND (reference sequence). Trimming pared 9 bases from V and 0 bases from J, leaving 18 bases between. The CDR3 contains 17 residues. The DNA for the CDR3 is TGTGCCAGCGGGGGGCAGCGAGCTTCCTCTGGGGCCAACGTCCTGACTTTC. Protein product: CASGGQRASSGANVLTF.

The rearrangement uses TRBV5-1 and TRBJ1-1; 10 bases are a match to TRBD1. With V trimmed by 0 bases and J by 8 bases, 7 bases remained unmatched. This CDR3 has 15 amino acids. Germline V gene data show CDR1 as SGHRS and CDR2 as YFSETQ. The CDR3 here is CASSLATGQGREAFF. As DNA, the CDR3 is TGCGCCAGCAGCTTGGCCACGGGACAGGGGCGAGAAGCTTTCTTT. The variable domain in full, completed from reference TRBV5-1 and TRBJ1-1, reads KAGVTQTPRYLIKTRGQQVTLSCSPISGHRSVSWYQQTPGQGLQFLFEYFSETQRNKGNFPGRFSGRQFSNSRSEMNVSTLELGDSALYLCASSLATGQGREAFFGQGTRLTVV.

About this clone itself: With a far larger clone one base away, a read error is the likely cause. In the same sample, other DNA sequences code for this CDR3. This CDR3 is CAWSGAYGQGGSPLHF. The CDR3 bases are TGTGCCTGGAGTGGGGCCTACGGGCAGGGCGGGTCACCCCTCCACTTT. J is TRBJ1-6 and V is TRBV30; TRBD1 might be the D (5 bases). The CDR3 extends over 16 amino acids. Trimming pared 1 base from V and 10 bases from J, leaving 20 bases between. Germline V gives CDR1 GTSNPN, CDR2 SVGIG (reference sequence).